This T cell receptor (beta chain) was found in a study of coeliac disease. The wider study: Coeliac patients had newly diagnosed active disease, refractory type I disease, or gluten-free diet control. Without high-resolution HLA typing, biased TRBV7-2 usage was examined as a proof of principle.

Only in-frame clones appear in the TCRdb table, and some are missing; sequencing was by immunoSEQ multiplex PCR. The data show 3,500 or so clones, about 70% seen once. This CDR3 spans 16 amino acids. CDR1 is SGHTA and CDR2 is FQGTGA in the germline V gene. The V end lost 7 bases, the J end lost 0 bases, and 16 bases lay between the germline ends. The V call is TRBV7-3, the J call TRBJ1-3; D is possibly TRBD1 (5 bases). The clonotype comes from a man aged 25 to 45 with celiac disease. Material for sequencing was intraepithelial lymphocytes from the gut. CDR3 DNA sequence: TGTGCCAGCATCTATTTAGGGGTTTACTCTGGAAACACCATATATTTT. Its translation is CASIYLGVYSGNTIYF.